These 27 T cell receptor beta chains were all obtained from the same sample, sequenced in a study of blood T cell repertoires in COVID-19 (dated by TCRdb to 2020 to 2021). The library was produced with the immunoSEQ multiplex PCR assay. As stored in TCRdb, this immuneACCESS dataset retains in-frame rearrangements with V and J assigned. A fraction of the clones does not appear; measured against another copy, unresolved V genes explain less than half of the discrepancy, and the remainder lacks a known reason. Within this sample are about 160,000 clones, with roughly 77% of them counted one time only. Approximately 10% of the sample rests with the top ten. Sequencing was done on a sample of peripheral blood. These TCRs come from a human donor in a cohort sampled during active COVID-19.

The rearrangement links TRBV11-2 to TRBJ1-5; weak D call: TRBD1 (5 bases). This CDR3 has 16 amino acids. V was shortened by 2 bases and J by 3 bases, with 14 bases between the two germline ends. Germline-derived CDR1 and CDR2 are SGHAT and FQNNGV. CDR3 sequence reads: CASSLSPGPFNQPQHF. For the CDR3, the DNA is TGTGCCAGCAGCTTAAGTCCAGGGCCGTTCAATCAGCCCCAGCATTTT.

The chain joins TRBV11-3 to TRBJ1-3; D is perhaps TRBD1 (6 bases). V gave up 0 bases and J gave up 4 bases, with 10 bases separating them. Germline values: CDR1 SGHNT, CDR2 YENEEA. The CDR3 runs to 15 residues. Here the CDR3 DNA reads TGTGCCAGCAGCTTAGACGGGACATCCGGAAACACCATATATTTT. It translates to CASSLDGTSGNTIYF.

This clone was recorded a few times. The chain uses TRBV7-9 and TRBJ2-7; 9 bases are a match to TRBD1. CDR1 and CDR2 from the germline V gene are SEHNR and FQNEAQ (reference sequence). The CDR3 spans 14 residues. J was trimmed by 7 bases and V by 5 bases; bases with no gene match: 9. CDR3 sequence (DNA): TGTGCCAGCAGCAGTTGGGACAGGGTTGGAGAGCAGTACTTC. It codes for CASSSWDRVGEQYF.

V and J are TRBV12-5 and TRBJ1-5; 11 bases align to TRBD1. The CDR3 is made up of 19 amino acids. V lost 6 bases, J lost 3 bases, and 16 bases stayed unmatched. Germline V gene data show CDR1 as LGHNT and CDR2 as FRNRAP. This CDR3 reads CASGPGTGGLMPANQPQHF. The CDR3 DNA follows: TGTGCTAGTGGACCCGGGACAGGGGGTCTCATGCCGGCCAATCAGCCCCAGCATTTT. The full variable domain, completed using reference TRBV12-5 and TRBJ1-5, is DARVTQTPRHKVTEMGQEVTMRCQPILGHNTVFWYRQTMMQGLELLAYFRNRAPLDDSGMPKDRFSAEMPDATLATLKIQPSEPRDSAVYFCASGPGTGGLMPANQPQHFGDGTRLSIL.

V and J are TRBV7-2 and TRBJ2-1; TRBD2 matches 13 bases. CDR3 length: 17 residues. V dropped 1 base and J dropped 6; count of bases not matched to a gene: 6. In germline, CDR1 is SGHTA, CDR2 FQGNSA. The CDR3 here is CASSLVIGTSGINEQFF. For the CDR3, the DNA is TGTGCCAGCAGCTTAGTAATTGGGACTAGCGGGATCAATGAGCAGTTCTTC. Full variable domain (remainder filled in from reference TRBV7-2 and TRBJ2-1): GAGVSQSPSNKVTEKGKDVELRCDPISGHTALYWYRQSLGQGLEFLIYFQGNSAPDKSGLPSDRFSAERTGGSVSTLTIQRTQQEDSAVYLCASSLVIGTSGINEQFFGPGTRLTVL.

The genes are TRBV28 and TRBJ1-4; D ambiguous. Germline values: CDR1 MDHEN, CDR2 SYDVKM. With 7 bases removed from V and 5 bases from J, the gap between germline ends came to 5 bases. The CDR3 contains 11 residues. CDR3 sequence (DNA): TGTGCCAGCACCGCGAATGAAAAACTGTTTTTT. This codes for CASTANEKLFF.

This chain connects TRBV30 to TRBJ1-4, with D possibly matching TRBD1 (5 bases). The CDR3 spans 14 residues. CDR1 GTSNPN and CDR2 SVGIG come from the germline V gene (reference sequence). Trimming shortened V by 0 bases and J by 5 bases, and 10 bases separated the two germline ends. CDR3 nucleotides: TGTGCCTGGAGTGTAACAGGAGTGAATGAAAAACTGTTTTTT. It encodes CAWSVTGVNEKLFF.

This rearrangement joins TRBV29-1 to TRBJ2-7; no reliable D call. Trimming shortened V by 3 bases and J by 2 bases, and 11 bases separated the two germline ends. The CDR3 spans 13 residues. Germline CDR1 SQVTM, CDR2 ANQGSEA. In nucleotides, the CDR3 is TGCAGCGTTGAGTTGCGGAGCACCTACGAGCAGTACTTC. It encodes CSVELRSTYEQYF.

V is TRBV6-5 and J is TRBJ1-2; TRBD1 matches at 7 bases. V lost 6 bases to trimming and J lost 3 bases; unmatched junction nucleotides: 4. The CDR3 is 13 residues long. Looked up from germline, CDR1 is MNHEY and CDR2 is SVGAGI. CDR3 region: CASSLQGHYGYTF. The CDR3 DNA reads as TGTGCCAGCAGCTTACAGGGGCACTATGGCTACACCTTC.

The chain employs TRBV27 and TRBJ2-1; maybe TRBD2 (6 bases). Per the germline V gene, CDR1 is MNHEY and CDR2 is SMNVEV (reference sequence). The CDR3 runs to 16 residues. V was clipped by 9 bases and J by 0 bases, with 18 bases between them. The chain's CDR3 is CASPGTSPSSYNEQFF. The CDR3 DNA follows: TGTGCCAGTCCGGGGACTTCCCCAAGCTCCTACAATGAGCAGTTCTTC.

This sequence joins TRBV10-1 and TRBJ2-3; 11 nucleotides line up with TRBD2. V shed 6 bases, J shed 2 bases, and the junction held 4 bases outside the gene matches. The CDR3 contains 15 residues. CDR1 and CDR2 from the germline V gene are WNHNN and SYGVQD (reference sequence). The CDR3 loop reads CASSGTSGDTDTQYF. CDR3 coding DNA: TGCGCCAGCAGCGGGACTAGCGGCGACACAGATACGCAGTATTTT.

This rearrangement joins TRBV9 to TRBJ2-5; tentatively, D is TRBD2 (6 bases). The germline V and J ends were trimmed by 0 bases and 2 bases, with 23 bases remaining between them. The CDR3 loop spans 19 amino acids. Germline lookup yields CDR1 SGDLS and CDR2 YYNGEE. This chain's CDR3 is CASSVALKRRGGSQETQYF. The CDR3, as DNA: TGTGCCAGCAGCGTAGCCTTAAAGAGGAGAGGAGGGAGTCAAGAGACCCAGTACTTC.

This chain links TRBV30 with TRBJ1-5, with 8 bases that match TRBD1. The CDR3 spans 14 residues. Germline V gives CDR1 GTSNPN, CDR2 SVGIG (reference sequence). The V segment lost 3 bases and the J segment 7 bases; nucleotides outside the gene matches: 8. The CDR3 spells CAWSPGQGRQPQHF. CDR3 in DNA: TGTGCCTGGAGCCCCGGACAGGGACGGCAGCCCCAGCATTTT.

The chain links TRBV15 to TRBJ1-2; D may be TRBD1 (6 bases). The germline CDR1 and CDR2 sequences are LNHNV and YYDKDF (reference sequence). V gave up 0 bases and J gave up 8 bases, with 13 bases separating them. This CDR3 comprises 14 residues. CDR3 amino acids: CATSRDLQGYGYTF. CDR3 sequence (DNA): TGTGCCACCAGCAGAGATTTACAGGGCTACGGCTACACCTTC.

The chain combines TRBV28 with TRBJ2-1, with 12 positions matching TRBD1. With V trimmed by 5 bases and J by 14 bases, 4 bases remained unmatched. This CDR3 comprises 12 residues. CDR1 is MDHEN, CDR2 SYDVKM, per germline. CDR3 nucleotide sequence: TGTGCCAGCAGTGGGGACAGGGGGCGCGAGTTCTTC. It codes for CASSGDRGREFF.

This clone was detected a few times. The CDR3 coding sequence is TGTGCCAGCAGTCTGGACAGGGAGTACGAGCAGTACTTC. This sequence encodes CASSLDREYEQYF. The genes are TRBV5-4 and TRBJ2-7; 8 bases fit TRBD1. V dropped 5 bases and J dropped 4; count of bases not matched to a gene: 5. CDR1 is SGHNT, CDR2 YYREEE, per germline (reference sequence). CDR3 length equals 13 residues.

The J gene is TRBJ1-2, the V gene TRBV9; D gene uncertain. The V end lost 0 bases, the J end lost 4 bases, and 7 bases lay between the germline ends. The V gene's germline CDR1 is SGDLS and CDR2 YYNGEE. The CDR3 is 13 amino acids. CDR3 nucleotides: TGTGCCAGCAGCGTAGGTTCCTCCTATGGCTACACCTTC. Its translation: CASSVGSSYGYTF.

The chain combines TRBV10-3 with TRBJ2-2; TRBD2 matches 13 bases. The V segment lost 6 bases and the J segment 0 bases; nucleotides outside the gene matches: 1. The CDR3 contains 16 residues. Per germline, CDR1 ENHRY and CDR2 SYGVKD. CDR3 sequence: CAIRGTSGANTGELFF. The CDR3, as DNA: TGTGCCATCAGGGGGACTAGCGGGGCGAACACCGGGGAGCTGTTTTTT.

The genes are TRBV19 and TRBJ2-7; a weak D match, TRBD1 (5 bases). Germline V gene lookup returns CDR1 LNHDA and CDR2 SQIVND (reference sequence). Trimming left V 8 bases short and J 9 bases short, with 14 bases between. This CDR3 is 11 amino acids long. The DNA for the CDR3 is TGTGCCAGTTACGACAGTACGGGGCAGTACTTC. It is translated as CASYDSTGQYF.

This chain links TRBV28 with TRBJ2-5; D perhaps matches TRBD1 (9 bases). CDR3 length equals 15 residues. V lost 7 bases and J lost 4, with 19 bases in between. CDR1 is MDHEN, CDR2 SYDVKM, per germline. The CDR3 coding sequence is TGTGCCAGCAACCGGGGGGGGACAGGGTCAGAGACCCAGTACTTC. Translation: CASNRGGTGSETQYF.

The chain recombines TRBV25-1 with TRBJ2-3; D may be TRBD1 (6 bases). Germline lookup yields CDR1 MGHDK and CDR2 SYGVNS. Between the trimmed V and J ends, which lost 10 bases and 3 bases, there was a span of 14 bases. The CDR3 has 13 amino acids. The CDR3 sequence is CATRTDLTDTQYF. The CDR3 DNA reads TGTGCCACCCGGACAGACTTAACAGATACGCAGTATTTT.

The chain couples TRBV27 to TRBJ2-7; D may be TRBD1 (6 bases). Germline values: CDR1 MNHEY, CDR2 SMNVEV (reference sequence). Trimming shortened V by 2 bases and J by 1 base, and 12 bases separated the two germline ends. This CDR3 has 15 residues. The CDR3 protein is CASSLDTRGSYEQYF. The CDR3 coding sequence is TGTGCCAGCAGTTTAGACACCAGGGGTTCCTACGAGCAGTACTTC.

This clone appeared once. The V and J genes are TRBV10-1 and TRBJ2-1, with D maybe TRBD2 (5 bases). Trimming took 6 bases from V and 1 from J, leaving 13 bases between them. The CDR3 is 15 amino acids. CDR1 WNHNN and CDR2 SYGVQD come from the germline V gene (reference sequence). The CDR3 DNA is TGCGCCAGCAGCCTCGACTCGGGATCCTACAATGAGCAGTTCTTC. Translation gives CASSLDSGSYNEQFF.

The chain combines TRBV5-1 with TRBJ2-2, with 9 positions matching TRBD1. Germline CDR1 SGHRS, CDR2 YFSETQ. Trimming took 5 bases from V and 6 from J; bases not matched to a gene: 5. This CDR3 region has 14 residues. The CDR3 loop reads CASRPDRGPGELFF. The CDR3 DNA follows: TGCGCCAGCAGACCGGACAGGGGACCCGGGGAGCTGTTTTTT. The whole variable domain, remainder taken from reference TRBV5-1 and TRBJ2-2, is KAGVTQTPRYLIKTRGQQVTLSCSPISGHRSVSWYQQTPGQGLQFLFEYFSETQRNKGNFPGRFSGRQFSNSRSEMNVSTLELGDSALYLCASRPDRGPGELFFGEGSRLTVL.

This clone was picked up one time. The genes are TRBV20-1 and TRBJ2-1; 7 bases are shared with TRBD2. Germline V lookup: CDR1 DFQATT, CDR2 SNEGSKA (reference sequence). The ends lost 3 bases at V and 0 bases at J; junction bases unmatched: 5. This CDR3 contains 15 residues. The DNA for the CDR3 is TGCAGTGCTAGTCGGCGGGAGTCCTCCTACAATGAGCAGTTCTTC. It yields the protein CSASRRESSYNEQFF.

The CDR3 reads CASSYSSGVTSYEQYF. The CDR3 nucleotides are TGTGCCAGCAGTTACTCTTCCGGGGTGACCTCCTACGAGCAGTACTTC. The chain is built from TRBV6-5 and TRBJ2-7, with D maybe TRBD2 (5 bases). Per the germline V gene, CDR1 is MNHEY and CDR2 is SVGAGI. The V end lost 0 bases, the J end lost 0 bases, and 12 bases lay between the germline ends. The CDR3 covers 16 residues.

The chain joins TRBV4-3 to TRBJ2-3; possible D gene TRBD1, 5 bases. Deletions cut 3 bases from V and 3 bases from J, with 13 bases between. The CDR3 totals 15 residues. Germline lookup yields CDR1 LGHNA and CDR2 YSLEER. The CDR3 bases are TGCGCCAGCAGCCACGGACATGATGGGACAGATACGCAGTATTTT. Its translation is CASSHGHDGTDTQYF.